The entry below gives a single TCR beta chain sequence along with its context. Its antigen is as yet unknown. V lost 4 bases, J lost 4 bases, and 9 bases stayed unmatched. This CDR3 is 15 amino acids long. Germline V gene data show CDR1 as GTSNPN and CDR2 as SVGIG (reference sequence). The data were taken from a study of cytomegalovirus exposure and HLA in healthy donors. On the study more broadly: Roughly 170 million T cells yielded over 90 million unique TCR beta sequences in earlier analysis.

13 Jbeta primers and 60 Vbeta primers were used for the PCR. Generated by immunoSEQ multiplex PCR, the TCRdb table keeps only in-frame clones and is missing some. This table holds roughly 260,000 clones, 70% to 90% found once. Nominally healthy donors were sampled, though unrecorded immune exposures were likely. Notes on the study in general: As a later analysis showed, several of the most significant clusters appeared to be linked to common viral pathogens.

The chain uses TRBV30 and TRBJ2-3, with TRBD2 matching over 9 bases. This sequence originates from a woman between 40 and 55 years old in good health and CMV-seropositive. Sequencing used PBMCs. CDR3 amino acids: CAWTGGRAYADTQYF. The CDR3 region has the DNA TGTGCCTGGACCGGCGGGAGGGCGTATGCAGATACGCAGTATTTT. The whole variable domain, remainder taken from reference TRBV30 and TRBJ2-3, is SQTIHQWPATLVQPVGSPLSLECTVEGTSNPNLYWYRQAAGRGLQLLFYSVGIGQISSEVPQNLSASRPQDRQFILSSKKLLLSDSGFYLCAWTGGRAYADTQYFGPGTRLTVL.